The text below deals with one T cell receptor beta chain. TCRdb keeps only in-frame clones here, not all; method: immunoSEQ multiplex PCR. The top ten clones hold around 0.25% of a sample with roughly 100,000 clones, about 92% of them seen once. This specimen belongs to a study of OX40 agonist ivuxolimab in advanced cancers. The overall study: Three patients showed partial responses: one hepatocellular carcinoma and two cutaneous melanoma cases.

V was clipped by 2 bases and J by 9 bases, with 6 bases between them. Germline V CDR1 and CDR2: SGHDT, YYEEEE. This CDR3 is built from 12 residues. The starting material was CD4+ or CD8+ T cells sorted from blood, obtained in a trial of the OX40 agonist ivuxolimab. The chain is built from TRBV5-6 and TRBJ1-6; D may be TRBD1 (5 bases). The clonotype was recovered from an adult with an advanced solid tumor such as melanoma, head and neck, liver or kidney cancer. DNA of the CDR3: TGTGCCAGCAGCTTAGGGACTTCACCCCTCCACTTT. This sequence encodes CASSLGTSPLHF.